Described below is a single TCR beta chain sequence and its context. The data are from a study of healthy donors' naive CD4 and CD8 T cells. Trimming left V 5 bases short and J 4 bases short, with 11 bases between. Germline assignment: CDR1 MNHEY and CDR2 SVGAGI. This CDR3 region has 13 residues. Each TCR library used around 0.5 ug of total RNA and a linear amplification protocol. One entry per CDR3 protein results from TCRdb running MiXCR on the reads. The sample carries around 200,000 distinct CDR3 sequences, around 70% recorded once. Sequencing was performed on naive CD4+ and CD8+ T cells sorted from blood, pooled from several donors. This sequence joins TRBV6-5 and TRBJ1-1; D is uncertain. The TCR comes from a pool of human donors in good health; the sample pools cells from several healthy donors. CDR3 protein: CASSRVRGTEAFF. The CDR3 DNA reads TGTGCCAGCAGTCGCGTTCGGGGCACTGAAGCTTTCTTT.